The 27 T cell receptor beta chains below come from one sample, sequenced in a study of response to subunit inactivated influenza vaccine (dated by TCRdb to the late 2010s). The protocol used for the library was RT-PCR. The instrument given in TCRdb is Illumina HiSeq 2500. The public sequencing data were trimmed at Q25 with fastp and processed into clonotypes with MiXCR by TCRdb, which kept only in-frame beta chains. Each record represents a unique CDR3 protein, reported with the most common genes and DNA among its rows. Recorded for this sample are just under 550,000 distinct CDR3 sequences; approximately 22% of them occurred a single time. The ten largest clones capture 2.5% to 3% of the sample. This sample also belongs to another study, concerning T cells expressing NK-cell markers. As that second study puts it: 5'RACE template switching, by which a universal primer site and unique molecular identifiers were added, was used to make TCR beta cDNA libraries.

The sequencing used CD4+ T cells sorted from PBMCs, collected about 12 days after vaccination. The receptors come from a man in his fifties or sixties who received an inactivated influenza vaccine. Donor details come from another sample of the same person, matched by shared clones.

The chain carries TRBV14 and TRBJ2-5; tentatively, D is TRBD2 (5 bases). The V end was cut by 4 bases, the J end by 5 bases, with 8 bases between. Germline lookup yields CDR1 SGHDN and CDR2 FVKESK. The CDR3 runs 12 residues. The CDR3 loop is CASSRSGETQYF. The CDR3 bases are TGTGCCAGCAGCCGATCGGGGGAGACCCAGTACTTC.

This clonotype came up a few times. The chain is built from TRBV7-8 and TRBJ1-2, with D perhaps TRBD1 (6 bases). Germline V gene lookup returns CDR1 SGHVS and CDR2 FQNEAQ. V lost 5 bases, J lost 4 bases, and 20 bases lay in between. This CDR3 has 16 amino acids. For the CDR3, the DNA is TGTGCCAGCAGCCCCCCTGGACAGCGCCTCGGCTATGGCTACACCTTC. This sequence encodes CASSPPGQRLGYGYTF.

This clonotype was picked up a small number of times. V and J are TRBV7-6 and TRBJ2-1, with D uncertain. V shed 3 bases and J shed 8 bases, with 14 bases lying between them. CDR1 is SGHVS and CDR2 is FNYEAQ in the germline V gene. There are 14 residues in the CDR3. The DNA for the CDR3 is TGTGCCAGCAGCTTTACACAGATTCACGATGAGCAGTTCTTC. It yields the protein CASSFTQIHDEQFF.

This rearrangement joins TRBV4-3 to TRBJ1-5; no definite D call. The CDR3 contains 15 residues. The germline CDR1 and CDR2 sequences are LGHNA and YSLEER. Trimming removed 3 bases at V and 3 bases at J, with 12 bases between. The CDR3 DNA reads as TGCGCCAGCAGCCAGAGCCGGGCCATCAATCAGCCCCAGCATTTT. Translated: CASSQSRAINQPQHF.

This clonotype was seen a handful of times. The V and J genes are TRBV11-2 and TRBJ2-7; D may correspond to TRBD1 or TRBD2 (5 bases each). V lost 2 bases and J 2 bases, leaving 28 bases between the germline ends. Germline V CDR1 and CDR2: SGHAT, FQNNGV. The length of the CDR3 is 20 residues. CDR3 coding DNA: TGTGCCAGCAGCTTAAGGGGCGGAGGCGTGGGCCCCAACTTAGCCTACGAGCAGTACTTC. Translation gives CASSLRGGGVGPNLAYEQYF. The full variable domain, with the rest looked up from reference TRBV11-2 and TRBJ2-7, is EAGVAQSPRYKIIEKRQSVAFWCNPISGHATLYWYQQILGQGPKLLIQFQNNGVVDDSQLPKDRFSAERLKGVDSTLKIQPAKLEDSAVYLCASSLRGGGVGPNLAYEQYFGPGTRLTVT.

This clonotype was seen a handful of times. This chain connects TRBV5-1 to TRBJ1-3, with D uncertain. CDR3 length: 15 amino acids. The germline V and J ends were trimmed by 0 bases and 2 bases, with 9 bases remaining between them. Germline V gene lookup returns CDR1 SGHRS and CDR2 YFSETQ. In DNA form, the CDR3 reads TGCGCCAGCAGCTTGGAGGGAGCTCCTGGAAACACCATATATTTT. It codes for CASSLEGAPGNTIYF.

This clonotype was seen a handful of times. A junction boundary mismatches the germline segment, possibly from a read error. The chain carries TRBV20-1 and TRBJ2-1, with 13 bases identical to TRBD2. The CDR3 totals 14 residues. Germline V gives CDR1 DFQATT, CDR2 SNEGSKA (reference sequence). The CDR3 region is CGAPTSGGNNEQFF. The DNA of the CDR3 is TGCGGTGCCCCGACTAGCGGGGGGAACAATGAGCAGTTCTTC.

This clonotype came up a few times. The V call is TRBV11-2, the J call TRBJ2-7, with TRBD1 matching over 9 bases. Germline-derived CDR1 and CDR2 are SGHAT and FQNNGV. The CDR3 contains 17 residues. V lost 5 bases, J lost 3 bases, and 14 bases stayed unmatched. DNA for the CDR3: TGTGCCAGCAGCGCGAGACGGCGGGACAGGGTATACTACGAGCAGTACTTC. Residues: CASSARRRDRVYYEQYF.

On this clonotype: The conserved final phenylalanine or tryptophan is absent from the CDR3, which likely points to a read error. This sequence joins TRBV4-2 and TRBJ2-1; tentatively, D is TRBD1 (5 bases). The V gene's germline CDR1 is LGHNA and CDR2 YNFKEQ. V dropped 0 bases and J dropped 7 bases, with 19 bases sitting between them. The CDR3 runs 17 residues. The CDR3 region is CASSQEGRPRASNEQFL. CDR3 in DNA: TGTGCCAGCAGCCAAGAAGGTAGACCCAGGGCGTCAAATGAGCAGTTCTTA.

This chain uses TRBV11-2 with TRBJ1-5; 10 nucleotides align to TRBD1. Per the germline V gene, CDR1 is SGHAT and CDR2 is FQNNGV. The CDR3 covers 16 residues. With 1 base clipped from V and 6 bases from J, the junction kept 6 bases outside the gene matches. DNA of the CDR3: TGTGCCAGCAGCTTAGCGACAGGGGGCGACGCTCAGCCCCAGCATTTT. This sequence encodes CASSLATGGDAQPQHF.

The chain joins TRBV19 to TRBJ1-4, with a possible D match to TRBD1 (5 bases). Germline CDR1 reads LNHDA; CDR2 reads SQIVND (reference sequence). Trimming cost V 6 bases and J 3 bases, with 14 bases left between them. CDR3 length equals 15 residues. The CDR3 DNA follows: TGTGCCAGTAGCCCCCCAGGGTGGGCTAATGAAAAACTGTTTTTT. It is translated as CASSPPGWANEKLFF.

This clonotype has more than one count but fewer than ten. The gene calls are TRBV12-3 or TRBV12-4 and TRBJ2-3; D remains unclear. There are 14 residues in the CDR3. V shed 0 bases and J shed 4 bases, with 8 bases lying between them. The CDR3 protein is CASSLALTADTQYF. DNA of the CDR3: TGTGCCAGCAGTTTAGCGCTCACGGCAGATACGCAGTATTTT.

This clonotype was picked up a small number of times. The V gene is TRBV12-3 or TRBV12-4, the J gene TRBJ2-2; 11 bases agree with TRBD2. This CDR3 has 17 residues. V trimming: 2 bases; J trimming: 5 bases; junction bases outside the gene matches: 7. The CDR3 sequence is CASSLPSGGPGTGELFF. The CDR3 DNA reads as TGTGCCAGCAGTTTACCTAGCGGGGGGCCTGGGACCGGGGAGCTGTTTTTT.

Concerning this clonotype itself: Without the conserved terminal phenylalanine or tryptophan, this CDR3 likely stems from a read error. The gene calls are TRBV5-1 and TRBJ2-3, with a tentative D call TRBD1 (5 bases). CDR1 and CDR2 from the germline V gene are SGHRS and YFSETQ. Trimming removed 0 bases at V and 0 bases at J, with 11 bases between. The CDR3 runs to 16 residues. CDR3 loop: CASSLEGQTSTDTQYL. The CDR3 coding sequence is TGCGCCAGCAGCTTGGAGGGGCAGACTAGCACAGATACGCAGTATTTG.

This clonotype has a handful of counts. The chain combines TRBV29-1 with TRBJ1-2; D is unresolved. The germline V gene encodes CDR1 SQVTM and CDR2 ANQGSEA. Trimming removed 1 base at V and 8 bases at J, with 11 bases between. This CDR3 spans 12 amino acids. CDR3 sequence reads: CSVEGDPRGYTF. DNA of the CDR3: TGCAGCGTTGAAGGAGATCCGCGCGGCTACACCTTC.

V and J are TRBV27 and TRBJ1-2, with TRBD1 as a possible D gene (6 bases). The CDR3 has 15 amino acids. V was cut by 0 bases and J by 8 bases, with 16 bases left in between. Germline values: CDR1 MNHEY, CDR2 SMNVEV (reference sequence). The CDR3 DNA is TGTGCCAGCAGTTTATCGGCCAGGGGTGGGCGCGGCTACACCTTC. Translating gives CASSLSARGGRGYTF.

The CDR3: CASTMGLAGSRQQFF. The CDR3 DNA sequence: TGTGCCAGCACCATGGGACTAGCGGGATCACGACAGCAGTTCTTC. The chain is built from TRBV5-6 and TRBJ2-1, with TRBD2 matching over 13 bases. After removal of 6 bases from V and 11 bases from J, the junction contained 11 bases not matched to a gene. The length of the CDR3 is 15 residues. Germline V CDR1 and CDR2: SGHDT, YYEEEE.

The V gene is TRBV21-1, the J gene TRBJ1-5; the D call of TRBD1 is as the table states it, not checked on the DNA. TRBV21-1 is described as a pseudogene. The CDR3 extends over 18 amino acids. The DNA for the CDR3 is TGTGCCAGCAGCTCCCGGGACAGGGACAGGTATAGCAATCAGCCCCAGCATTTT. Translating gives CASSSRDRDRYSNQPQHF.

This clonotype was detected only a few times. This chain uses TRBV11-2 with TRBJ2-1, with D tentatively TRBD1 (6 bases). Trimming left V 1 base short and J 4 bases short, with 14 bases between. The CDR3 is 16 residues long. Germline CDR1 SGHAT, CDR2 FQNNGV. The CDR3: CASSLVIGQTYNEQFF. For the CDR3, the DNA is TGTGCCAGCAGCTTAGTGATCGGACAGACTTACAATGAGCAGTTCTTC. Using reference TRBV11-2 and TRBJ2-1 for the parts outside the CDR3, the full variable domain is EAGVAQSPRYKIIEKRQSVAFWCNPISGHATLYWYQQILGQGPKLLIQFQNNGVVDDSQLPKDRFSAERLKGVDSTLKIQPAKLEDSAVYLCASSLVIGQTYNEQFFGPGTRLTVL.

This clonotype was observed once. This chain joins TRBV11-2 and TRBJ2-7; D unresolved. The CDR3 has 12 amino acids. In germline, CDR1 is SGHAT, CDR2 FQNNGV. The V gene lost 5 bases and the J gene lost 8 bases, with 13 bases spanning the gap. The CDR3 loop reads CASSLYSNQQYF. CDR3 nucleotide sequence: TGTGCCAGCAGCCTCTACAGCAATCAGCAGTACTTC.

Regarding this clonotype: At one end, the junction sequence differs from germline, possibly due to a read error. The V and J genes are TRBV5-5 and TRBJ2-7; possible D gene TRBD1, 6 bases. Germline CDR1 reads SGHKS; CDR2 reads YYEKEE (reference sequence). The CDR3 is made up of 13 amino acids. As DNA, the CDR3 is TGTGCCACCAGCCTAGGACAGATCTACGAGCAGTACTTC. It encodes CATSLGQIYEQYF.

Only a few counts were recorded for this clonotype. This chain links TRBV6-1 with TRBJ1-4; a possible D gene is TRBD1 (5 bases). V was cut by 6 bases and J by 7 bases, with 15 bases left in between. CDR1 is MNHNS, CDR2 SASEGT, per germline. This CDR3 spans 14 amino acids. CDR3 amino acids: CASSPTGYGEKLFF. The CDR3 nucleotides read TGTGCCAGCAGCCCAACAGGATACGGTGAAAAACTGTTTTTT.

V usage is TRBV5-5 and J usage is TRBJ2-7, with D unclear. V lost 3 bases and J lost 2, with 6 bases in between. The CDR3 loop spans 12 amino acids. In germline, CDR1 is SGHKS, CDR2 YYEKEE (reference sequence). In DNA, the CDR3 is TGTGCCAGCAGCTGGAGCGCCTACGAGCAGTACTTC. Its translation: CASSWSAYEQYF.

The chain combines TRBV29-1 with TRBJ2-3; TRBD2 matches at 10 bases. The CDR3 extends over 15 amino acids. Germline CDR1 and CDR2: SQVTM and ANQGSEA. V trimming: 4 bases; J trimming: 1 base; junction bases outside the gene matches: 5. DNA of the CDR3: TGCAGCGTTGGGACTAGCGGACTTCGCACAGATACGCAGTATTTT. It yields the protein CSVGTSGLRTDTQYF.

V is TRBV19 and J is TRBJ1-5, with D perhaps matching TRBD1 (5 bases). V shed 10 bases and J shed 7 bases, with 23 bases lying between them. CDR3 size: 15 residues. In germline, CDR1 is LNHDA, CDR2 SQIVND (reference sequence). The CDR3 protein is CATKTSGTSPQPQHF. CDR3 bases: TGTGCCACTAAGACCTCAGGGACTTCGCCACAGCCCCAGCATTTT.

V gene TRBV20-1 combines with J gene TRBJ2-1, with 9 positions matching TRBD2. The germline V gene has CDR1 DFQATT and CDR2 SNEGSKA (reference sequence). The CDR3 runs 15 residues. V shed 0 bases, J shed 9 bases, and the junction held 9 bases outside the gene matches. Here the CDR3 DNA reads TGCAGTGCTAGAGATCGCGGCGGGGGGGCCGTTGAGCAGTTCTTC. This codes for CSARDRGGGAVEQFF.

Only a few counts were recorded for this clonotype. The CDR3 reads CASGITTRHNSPLHF. The CDR3 bases are TGTGCCAGCGGAATAACGACACGACATAATTCACCCCTCCACTTT. The rearrangement links TRBV6-1 to TRBJ1-6; no firm D call. The CDR3 loop spans 15 amino acids. V was trimmed by 8 bases and J by 5 bases, leaving 16 bases between them. Germline V lookup: CDR1 MNHNS, CDR2 SASEGT.